The source of this T cell receptor (beta chain) is a study of neurological immune-mediated disorders. General study findings and limits: HTLV-1-associated myelopathy showed the most TCR clonal expansion; multiple sclerosis the least, below healthy controls. No CDR3 amino acid sequences recurred among expanded clones across subjects, suggesting private repertoires in all groups.

V lost 4 bases, J lost 5 bases, and 14 bases lay in between. Germline loops: CDR1 LGHDT, CDR2 YNNKEL (reference sequence). This CDR3 is 14 amino acids long. This clonotype was observed at least ten times. Its specificity is not known. TCRdb processed the 5' RACE reads anew with MiXCR; each CDR3 protein has one entry. The sample yields around 42,000 distinct CDR3 sequences, 13% seen once. Noted time point: longitudinal time-point 3. Individuals who volunteered at a blood bank located in Maryland, USA, made up the group of healthy controls. J is TRBJ2-5 and V is TRBV3-1; tentatively, D is TRBD1 (6 bases). Specimen: PBMCs. This receptor was obtained from a man younger than 40 in good health. In nucleotides, the CDR3 is TGTGCCAGCAGCCCAGGGGCAAGAAGGGAGACCCAGTACTTC. Translating it yields CASSPGARRETQYF.